These T cell receptor beta chains were read from a single sample in a study of blood T cell repertoires in COVID-19. Measured with immunoSEQ multiplex PCR; TCRdb has only the in-frame clones, and not every one. Of 180,000 or so clones listed, around four fifths are singletons. Specimen: peripheral blood. All receptors derive from a woman in her forties with COVID-19, enrolled during active disease. The CDR3 runs from the conserved cysteine through the conserved F or W. The D gene is left open where the match is weak. The size entry is marked missing in some rows and otherwise reads once, few, many or a size class.

length	V	J	D	size	CDR3	DNA
14	TRBV19	TRBJ1-1	.	few	CASRIQVGNTEAFF	TGTGCCAGTAGAATACAGGTTGGGAACACTGAAGCTTTCTTT
12	TRBV6-1	TRBJ1-1	.	.	CASSEVGAEAFF	TGTGCCAGCAGTGAAGTAGGGGCTGAAGCTTTCTTT
18	TRBV6-1	TRBJ2-3	.	.	CASSEAQMPTSRADTQYF	TGTGCCAGCAGTGAAGCGCAAATGCCAACTAGTCGGGCAGATACGCAGTATTTT
18	TRBV11-3	TRBJ2-2	TRBD1	.	CASSSKAGTGSNTGELFF	TGTGCCAGCAGCTCCAAAGCCGGGACAGGGTCGAACACCGGGGAGCTGTTTTTT
16	TRBV27	TRBJ2-2	.	.	CASPRAGQVSPGELFF	TGTGCCAGCCCTAGAGCGGGACAGGTTTCCCCCGGGGAGCTGTTTTTT
16	TRBV5-6	TRBJ1-5	.	few	CASSRTGTTSNQPQHF	TGTGCCAGCAGCAGGACCGGGACAACTAGCAATCAGCCCCAGCATTTT
13	TRBV24-1	TRBJ2-2	.	.	CAVKQSNTGELFF	TGTGCCGTAAAACAATCGAACACCGGGGAGCTGTTTTTT
16	TRBV18	TRBJ1-1	.	.	CASSPPVRQLNTEAFF	TGTGCCAGCTCACCACCCGTACGACAGCTGAACACTGAAGCTTTCTTT
16	TRBV28	TRBJ2-7	TRBD1	.	CATTGDRVLGRAEQYF	TGTGCCACCACAGGAGACAGGGTCCTTGGTAGGGCCGAGCAGTACTTC
13	TRBV9	TRBJ1-2	.	.	CASSVGGGHGYTF	TGTGCCAGCAGCGTAGGAGGGGGTCATGGCTACACCTTC
15	TRBV10-3	TRBJ2-7	TRBD1	.	CAAGRGLERGYEQYF	TGTGCCGCCGGCAGGGGGCTTGAAAGGGGGTACGAGCAGTACTTC
15	TRBV24-1	TRBJ2-3	TRBD1	.	CATSDPGTGGDTQYF	TGTGCCACCAGTGATCCCGGGACAGGGGGAGATACGCAGTATTTT
13	TRBV27	TRBJ2-4	.	.	CASRPGAKNIQYF	TGTGCCAGCCGTCCCGGAGCCAAAAACATTCAGTACTTC
15	TRBV28	TRBJ1-5	.	many	CASLPGQYSNQPQHF	TGTGCCAGCCTCCCCGGACAATATAGCAATCAGCCCCAGCATTTT
12	TRBV6-4	TRBJ1-2	.	once	CASSDGSYGYTF	TGTGCCAGCAGTGACGGGAGCTATGGCTACACCTTC
13	TRBV6-5	TRBJ1-4	.	once	CASTFDRGEKLFF	TGTGCCAGCACGTTCGATAGGGGAGAAAAACTGTTTTTT
16	TRBV7-8	TRBJ2-1	TRBD2	.	CASSLELAGGYNEQFF	TGTGCCAGCAGCTTAGAACTAGCGGGAGGTTACAATGAGCAGTTCTTC
15	TRBV5-4	TRBJ1-4	.	.	CASSLATARNEKLFF	TGTGCCAGCAGCTTGGCGACAGCTCGTAATGAAAAACTGTTTTTT
14	TRBV28	TRBJ2-3	TRBD2	.	CASGSSGSTDTQYF	TGTGCCAGCGGTTCTAGCGGGAGTACAGATACGCAGTATTTT
13	TRBV6-5	TRBJ1-1	.	.	CASRIGGATEAFF	TGTGCCAGCAGGATCGGGGGGGCCACTGAAGCTTTCTTT
13	TRBV2	TRBJ1-5	TRBD1	.	CASSAQGAQPQHF	TGTGCCAGCAGTGCGCAGGGGGCACAGCCCCAGCATTTT
16	TRBV7-9	TRBJ2-7	TRBD1	.	CASSFLQGVGSYEQYF	TGTGCCAGCAGCTTTTTACAGGGGGTTGGCTCCTACGAGCAGTACTTC
15	TRBV6-5	TRBJ1-2	.	.	CASSPRAGALYGYTF	TGTGCCAGCAGCCCCCGAGCGGGAGCCCTTTATGGCTACACTTTC
13	TRBV29-1	TRBJ1-5	TRBD1	.	CSSSQGSNQPQHF	TGCAGCTCGTCACAGGGGAGCAATCAGCCCCAGCATTTT
15	TRBV6-1	TRBJ1-6	.	.	CASSDSTGSNSPLHF	TGTGCCAGCAGTGATTCAACAGGGAGTAACTCACCCCTCCACTTT
12	TRBV28	TRBJ1-2	.	.	CASSLLAGGYTF	TGTGCCAGCAGTTTACTCGCGGGAGGCTACACCTTC
14	TRBV15	TRBJ2-1	.	.	CATSLSIDSNEQFF	TGTGCCACCAGCTTGTCCATCGATAGCAATGAGCAGTTCTTC
15	TRBV28	TRBJ1-4	TRBD1	.	CASSLPTGAREKLFF	TGTGCCAGCAGTCTCCCGACAGGGGCTCGGGAAAAACTGTTTTTT
16	TRBV19	TRBJ2-7	TRBD1	.	CASSISPSGQGYEQYF	TGTGCCAGTAGTATAAGCCCTTCGGGACAGGGGTACGAGCAGTACTTC
14	TRBV7-9	TRBJ1-2	.	.	CASSPPPDHSGYTF	TGTGCCAGCAGCCCCCCGCCGGATCACAGTGGCTACACCTTC
13	TRBV6-6	TRBJ2-7	.	many	CASNRQGGYEQYF	TGTGCCAGCAATCGACAGGGAGGCTACGAGCAGTACTTC
14	TRBV3-1/TRBV3-2	TRBJ2-3	.	.	CASSSLTTTDTQYF	TGTGCCAGCAGCTCCTTGACAACCACAGATACGCAGTATTTT
12	TRBV4-1	TRBJ1-2	.	.	CASSQGLRGYTF	TGCGCCAGCAGCCAGGGGCTCCGTGGCTACACCTTC